These 22 T cell receptor beta chains share one sample of origin, sequenced in a study of identifying expanded T cells in peripheral blood. Clones were sequenced by immunoSEQ multiplex PCR, and TCRdb holds only the in-frame ones, with some missing. The table has 100,000 or so clones, about 87% seen once. Sequencing input: blood. Every receptor here comes from a person aged 18-69 years in good health.

This clone came up a few times. The rearrangement links TRBV10-3 to TRBJ1-2; 8 bases are shared with TRBD1. J lost 6 bases, V lost 10 bases, and 10 bases had no gene match. This CDR3 has 13 amino acids. Germline-derived CDR1 and CDR2 are ENHRY and SYGVKD. The DNA for the CDR3 is TGTGCCACCCAGGACAGGGTGGAGGATGGCTACACCTTC. This translates into CATQDRVEDGYTF.

V and J are TRBV9 and TRBJ2-7; D gene ambiguous. V shed 0 bases and J shed 0 bases, with 7 bases lying between them. This CDR3 comprises 14 residues. Germline V gives CDR1 SGDLS, CDR2 YYNGEE. The CDR3 loop is CASSVGDSSYEQYF. CDR3 in DNA: TGTGCCAGCAGCGTAGGTGATAGCTCCTACGAGCAGTACTTC.

The chain carries TRBV5-5 and TRBJ1-2; the D is unclear. The CDR3 totals 15 residues. CDR1 SGHKS and CDR2 YYEKEE come from the germline V gene (reference sequence). Trimming removed 0 bases from V and 1 base from J, with 10 bases in between. CDR3 in amino acids: CASSLEGRFNYGYTF. The CDR3 DNA sequence: TGTGCCAGCAGCTTGGAGGGCAGATTTAACTATGGCTACACCTTC. The full variable domain, in which reference TRBV5-5 and TRBJ1-2 provide the parts outside the CDR3, is DAGVTQSPTHLIKTRGQQVTLRCSPISGHKSVSWYQQVLGQGPQFIFQYYEKEERGRGNFPDRFSARQFPNYSSELNVNALLLGDSALYLCASSLEGRFNYGYTFGSGTRLTVV.

The chain recombines TRBV5-6 with TRBJ2-5; no clear D gene. Germline CDR1 SGHDT, CDR2 YYEEEE. V was clipped by 7 bases and J by 2 bases, with 6 bases between them. The CDR3 consists of 11 residues. The CDR3, as DNA: TGTGCCAGCGGGGAACAAGAGACCCAGTACTTC. This sequence encodes CASGEQETQYF.

V and J are TRBV19 and TRBJ2-3; 8 bases line up with TRBD1. The CDR3 loop spans 16 amino acids. Trimming removed 2 bases from V and 2 bases from J; junction bases left unmatched: 6. In germline, CDR1 is LNHDA, CDR2 SQIVND (reference sequence). This CDR3 is CASSITRGLNTDTQYF. DNA for the CDR3: TGTGCCAGTAGTATAACCAGGGGGCTAAACACAGATACGCAGTATTTT.

The CDR3 sequence: CASSPTGKNGNTIYF. In DNA form, the CDR3 reads TGTGCCAGCAGTCCGACAGGGAAGAATGGAAACACCATATATTTT. The V call is TRBV28, the J call TRBJ1-3; 7 bases are a match to TRBD1. Per germline, CDR1 MDHEN and CDR2 SYDVKM. The CDR3 is 15 residues long. Trimming removed 5 bases from V and 3 bases from J; junction bases left unmatched: 7.

This clone was picked up a small number of times. J is TRBJ1-1 and V is TRBV11-2; no firm D call. The CDR3 sequence is 15 residues long. Trimming cost V 0 bases and J 0 bases, with 8 bases left between them. Germline CDR1 SGHAT, CDR2 FQNNGV. The DNA for the CDR3 is TGTGCCAGCAGCTTAGAATTCGGGGTGAACACTGAAGCTTTCTTT. Translation gives CASSLEFGVNTEAFF.

The chain combines TRBV30 with TRBJ2-7; D gene unclear. V was clipped by 2 bases and J by 3 bases, with 5 bases between them. Germline lookup yields CDR1 GTSNPN and CDR2 SVGIG (reference sequence). The CDR3 is 11 amino acids. CDR3 DNA sequence: TGTGCCTGGAGTTTAGGCTACGAGCAGTACTTC. The encoded protein is CAWSLGYEQYF.

This clone showed up just a few times. Relative to the germline gene, one junction end is altered; a read error may explain this. This chain connects TRBV11-2 to TRBJ1-1; possibly TRBD1 for D (6 bases). The CDR3 is made up of 13 amino acids. Germline V gene lookup returns CDR1 SGHAT and CDR2 FQNNGV. The CDR3 sequence: CASSHNEGRGSAF. Written as DNA, the CDR3 is TGTGCCAGCAGCCATAACGAGGGCAGGGGCTCGGCCTTT.

V usage is TRBV7-9 and J usage is TRBJ1-2; no definite D call. With 2 bases removed from V and 8 bases from J, the gap between germline ends came to 18 bases. CDR1 is SEHNR, CDR2 FQNEAQ, per germline (reference sequence). The CDR3 runs 15 residues. As DNA, the CDR3 is TGTGCCAGCAGCTTAATGGGTGGGCAGGCTGGAGGCTACACCTTC. This codes for CASSLMGGQAGGYTF.

This clone came up a few times. The V gene is TRBV19, the J gene TRBJ1-2, with D possibly being TRBD1 (6 bases). The V gene's germline CDR1 is LNHDA and CDR2 SQIVND (reference sequence). Trimming removed 8 bases at V and 5 bases at J, with 18 bases between. The CDR3 consists of 14 residues. The CDR3 DNA reads as TGTGCCAGTGATCAGGGGCCAGGGGAATATGGCTACACCTTC. Translated, it gives CASDQGPGEYGYTF.

This clone was picked up one time. The chain carries TRBV11-2 and TRBJ1-1; D is unresolved. V lost 3 bases, J lost 8 bases, and 10 bases lay in between. CDR1 SGHAT and CDR2 FQNNGV come from the germline V gene. The length of the CDR3 is 12 residues. CDR3 DNA: TGTGCCAGCAGCTTTCCCCGGGAAGAAGCTTTCTTT. Translation: CASSFPREEAFF.

V and J are TRBV5-6 and TRBJ1-2, with D unresolved. CDR1 is SGHDT and CDR2 is YYEEEE in the germline V gene. V lost 4 bases and J lost 3, with 7 bases in between. The CDR3 has 12 residues. The CDR3 nucleotides are TGTGCCAGCAGCCGAAGCTACTATGGCTACACCTTC. Protein product: CASSRSYYGYTF. The complete variable domain, with remaining parts taken from reference TRBV5-6 and TRBJ1-2, reads DAGVTQSPTHLIKTRGQQVTLRCSPKSGHDTVSWYQQALGQGPQFIFQYYEEEERQRGNFPDRFSGHQFPNYSSELNVNALLLGDSALYLCASSRSYYGYTFGSGTRLTVV.

The chain has TRBV19 and TRBJ1-6, with D maybe TRBD1 (6 bases). CDR1 is LNHDA, CDR2 SQIVND, per germline (reference sequence). The CDR3 contains 14 residues. V gave up 10 bases and J gave up 0 bases, with 10 bases separating them. CDR3: CATSRGSYNSPLHF. In nucleotides, the CDR3 is TGTGCCACCAGCAGGGGCTCCTATAATTCACCCCTCCACTTT.

The rearrangement uses TRBV6-6 and TRBJ2-5, with TRBD2 identical over 12 bases. The germline V gene encodes CDR1 MNHNY and CDR2 SVGAGI (reference sequence). The V and J ends lost 7 bases and 2 bases, in that order; junction bases with no gene match: 2. The CDR3 sequence is 14 residues long. The CDR3 DNA reads TGTGCCAGCAAACTAGCGGGGGGTCAAGAGACCCAGTACTTC. Amino acid sequence: CASKLAGGQETQYF.

This clone has just a few counts. The J gene is TRBJ2-1, the V gene TRBV6-5; 11 bases are a match to TRBD2. Germline lookup yields CDR1 MNHEY and CDR2 SVGAGI. The junction had 5 bases not matched to a gene; V was cut back by 6 bases and J by 4 bases. This CDR3 comprises 15 residues. CDR3 nucleotides: TGTGCCAGCAGGACAACTAGCGGGGGTTACAATGAGCAGTTCTTC. It specifies CASRTTSGGYNEQFF.

Written as DNA, the CDR3 is TGCGCCAGCAGCTTGGCCGGGACGGCTTCCTACGAGCAGTACTTC. The encoded protein is CASSLAGTASYEQYF. The chain uses TRBV5-1 and TRBJ2-7; D is perhaps TRBD1 or TRBD2 (5 bases each). V was clipped by 0 bases and J by 1 base, with 11 bases between them. CDR1 and CDR2 from the germline V gene are SGHRS and YFSETQ. The CDR3 has 15 amino acids.

The rearrangement links TRBV2 to TRBJ1-1; D not certain. The CDR3 covers 16 residues. CDR1 and CDR2 from the germline V gene are SNHLY and FYNNEI. Trimming cost V 5 bases and J 4 bases, with 20 bases left between them. CDR3 in DNA: TGTGCCAGCAGTCCCACTTTGTGGAGGGAGAGCACTGAAGCTTTCTTT. Protein product: CASSPTLWRESTEAFF.

The CDR3 here is CASDTTGGAYGYTF. The CDR3 nucleotides are TGTGCTAGTGACACGACAGGGGGAGCCTATGGCTACACCTTC. This chain uses TRBV12-5 with TRBJ1-2, with 9 bases matching TRBD1. Germline CDR1 is LGHNT and CDR2 is FRNRAP. This CDR3 has 14 amino acids. V was pared by 7 bases and J by 4 bases, with 7 bases of the junction left unmatched.

The rearrangement links TRBV4-2 to TRBJ1-3; D uncertain. V was cut by 1 base and J by 0 bases, with 10 bases left in between. The germline V gene has CDR1 LGHNA and CDR2 YNFKEQ. This CDR3 comprises 16 residues. CDR3 DNA: TGTGCCAGCAGCCAAGGGCAGGCCAGCTCTGGAAACACCATATATTTT. It encodes CASSQGQASSGNTIYF.

This clone appeared once. This chain connects TRBV7-2 to TRBJ2-2; D might be TRBD2 (6 bases). V dropped 6 bases and J dropped 6 bases, with 17 bases sitting between them. In germline, CDR1 is SGHTA, CDR2 FQGNSA. This CDR3 contains 15 residues. This chain's CDR3 is CASRRDSGVSGELFF. CDR3 DNA: TGTGCCAGCAGGCGTGACTCGGGGGTGTCCGGGGAGCTGTTTTTT.

This CDR3 reads CASNRQGSMNTEAFF. CDR3 DNA: TGTGCCAGCAACAGACAGGGGTCCATGAACACTGAAGCTTTCTTT. The V gene is TRBV7-2, the J gene TRBJ1-1, with 8 bases aligning to TRBD1. CDR1 is SGHTA and CDR2 is FQGNSA in the germline V gene. This CDR3 has 15 amino acids. The junction had 7 bases not matched to a gene; V was cut back by 7 bases and J by 0 bases.